These T cell receptor beta chains were read from a single sample in a study of cytotoxic CD8 clonotypes in ibrutinib-treated CLL. TCRdb's copy holds only in-frame clones and misses some; the assay was immunoSEQ multiplex PCR. The sample yields about 27,000 clones, almost 85% seen once. The source material was PBMCs, sampled after 24 months of ibrutinib treatment. Receptors were obtained from a human donor with chronic lymphocytic leukemia. The CDR3 runs from the conserved cysteine through the conserved F or W.

j_gene	v_gene	CDR3aa
TRBJ1-5	TRBV6-6	CASSRLPQGAQPQHF
TRBJ2-1	TRBV9	CASSQLGRTGRSNEQFF
TRBJ1-1	TRBV5-1	CASSLDGGADTEAFF
TRBJ1-5	TRBV10-3	CAISDRQGGGNQPQHF
TRBJ2-3	TRBV6-1	CASTPGLEGDTQYF
TRBJ2-3	TRBV9	CASSAMVAGTGGSDTQYF
TRBJ1-2	TRBV30	CAWTPFVGYGYTF
TRBJ2-6	TRBV7-8	CASSSRPSSSGANVLTF
TRBJ2-1	TRBV25-1	CARGNAEQFF
TRBJ1-2	TRBV6-1	CASSRQGVYGYTF
TRBJ2-2	TRBV7-8	CASRPGQADTGELFF
TRBJ1-5	TRBV6-5	CASGSGTSGNQPQHF
TRBJ1-4	TRBV11-2	CASSPGDALNEKLFF
TRBJ2-5	TRBV2	CASSGRPKETQYF
TRBJ2-3	TRBV7-2	CASSPRTDTQYF
TRBJ1-4	TRBV5-1	CASSLVGQGSTNEKLFF
TRBJ1-6	TRBV13	CASRPPGNSPLHF
TRBJ2-5	TRBV5-4	CASSLLGGETQYF
TRBJ2-1	TRBV18	CASSGQSSYNEQFF
TRBJ1-1	TRBV27	CASRATTGEAFF
TRBJ2-2	TRBV9	CASSVAPNTGELFF
TRBJ2-3	TRBV29-1	CSALTGGPDTQYF
TRBJ2-5	TRBV5-1	CASSDGGGTETQYF
TRBJ1-6	TRBV28	CASRPAGTVYNSPLHF
TRBJ1-2	TRBV10-3	CAISESAGGSYGYTF
TRBJ2-3	TRBV15	CATRRLREDTQYF
TRBJ2-7	TRBV10-3	CATLGLDRGLEQYF
TRBJ1-1	TRBV27	CASTTGQGYTEAFF
TRBJ2-3	TRBV2	CASSELSSGGISDTQYF
TRBJ2-7	TRBV28	CASSFRPDRAYEQYF
TRBJ1-2	TRBV2	CASSGQPTNYGYTF